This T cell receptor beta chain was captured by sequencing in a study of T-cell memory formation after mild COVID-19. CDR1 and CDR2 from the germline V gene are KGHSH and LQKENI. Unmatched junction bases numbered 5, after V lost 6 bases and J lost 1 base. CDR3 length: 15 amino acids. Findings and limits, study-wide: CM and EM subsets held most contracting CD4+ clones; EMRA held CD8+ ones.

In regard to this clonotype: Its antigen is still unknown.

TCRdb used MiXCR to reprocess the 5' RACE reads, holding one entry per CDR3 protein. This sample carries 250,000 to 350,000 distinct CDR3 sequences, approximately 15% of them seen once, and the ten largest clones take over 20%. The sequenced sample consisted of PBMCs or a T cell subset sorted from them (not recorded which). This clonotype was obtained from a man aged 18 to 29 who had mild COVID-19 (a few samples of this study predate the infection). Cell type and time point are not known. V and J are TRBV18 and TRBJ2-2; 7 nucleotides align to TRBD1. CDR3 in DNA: TGTGCCAGCTCGCCCAACAGGGGGAACACCGGGGAGCTGTTTTTT. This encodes CASSPNRGNTGELFF.